The rows below give T cell receptor beta chains drawn from one sample of a study of vaccination effects on CD4 cells after COVID-19. Repertoires were generated with immunoSEQ multiplex PCR, while TCRdb's copy carries only in-frame clones and drops some. The sample holds under 40,000 clones; less than 80% are singletons and the top ten take around 25%. Their antigen targets remain unknown. The source was CD4+ T cells from PBMCs cultured with HCoV-OC43 spike peptides, collected before COVID-19 vaccination. The receptors derive from a human donor who received a COVID-19 vaccine. CDR3s include the opening cysteine and the closing phenylalanine or tryptophan. Each record gives: V gene, D gene, clone size, J gene, CDR3 DNA, CDR3 protein. A D gene is named only where the DNA matches it firmly. For some rows the clone size is stated as once, few or many, or as a class when expanded; others skip it.

V: TRBV19
D: TRBD1
size: .
J: TRBJ1-6
DNA: TGTGCCAGTAGTCAAACAGGGGGCGTGAATTCACCCCTCCACTTT
CDR3: CASSQTGGVNSPLHF

V: TRBV5-1
D: .
size: few
J: TRBJ1-2
DNA: TGCGCCAGCAGCCTTGGGGCGCAGGGCAACTATGGCTACACCTTC
CDR3: CASSLGAQGNYGYTF

V: TRBV27
D: TRBD2
size: .
J: TRBJ2-7
DNA: TGTGCCAGCGGATGGGACCGGGGGGGGCAGGGGCAGTACTTC
CDR3: CASGWDRGGQGQYF

V: TRBV6-5
D: TRBD1
size: few
J: TRBJ2-2
DNA: TGTGCCAGCAGTTACGCCCAGGGGGCATTCACCGGGGAGCTGTTTTTT
CDR3: CASSYAQGAFTGELFF

V: TRBV5-4
D: TRBD2
size: few
J: TRBJ2-5
DNA: TGTGCCAGCAGCTCCGGGACTAGGCAAGAGACCCAGTACTTC
CDR3: CASSSGTRQETQYF

V: TRBV6-6
D: .
size: .
J: TRBJ1-4
DNA: TGTGCCAGCAGTTTTGGAGGGGGGGCGGGTGAAAAACTGTTTTTT
CDR3: CASSFGGGAGEKLFF

V: TRBV9
D: .
size: .
J: TRBJ2-7
DNA: TGTGCCAGCAGCGCGACCCTTCGGGACTACGAGCAGTACTTC
CDR3: CASSATLRDYEQYF

V: TRBV28
D: .
size: .
J: TRBJ2-1
DNA: TGTGCCAGCAGTCCACTTATTGGCGGGCTGGTCAGGGTGTTCGGTGAGCAGTTCTTC
CDR3: CASSPLIGGLVRVFGEQFF

V: TRBV7-2
D: .
size: once
J: TRBJ1-2
DNA: TGTGCCAGCATAAATCAGGGGCCGGGGAATGGCTACACCTTC
CDR3: CASINQGPGNGYTF

V: TRBV28
D: TRBD1
size: .
J: TRBJ1-3
DNA: TGTGCCAGCAGCCCTCATCCGGGACAGGGGCAGGCTGGAAACACCATATATTTT
CDR3: CASSPHPGQGQAGNTIYF

V: TRBV7-9
D: TRBD2
size: few
J: TRBJ2-1
DNA: TGTGCCAGCAGCTTAGGGACTAGCGGGAGGTCATACAATGAGCAGTTCTTC
CDR3: CASSLGTSGRSYNEQFF

V: TRBV2
D: .
size: .
J: TRBJ1-4
DNA: TGTGCCAGCAGTATACGCCCGGGGGATAATGAAAAACTGTTTTTT
CDR3: CASSIRPGDNEKLFF